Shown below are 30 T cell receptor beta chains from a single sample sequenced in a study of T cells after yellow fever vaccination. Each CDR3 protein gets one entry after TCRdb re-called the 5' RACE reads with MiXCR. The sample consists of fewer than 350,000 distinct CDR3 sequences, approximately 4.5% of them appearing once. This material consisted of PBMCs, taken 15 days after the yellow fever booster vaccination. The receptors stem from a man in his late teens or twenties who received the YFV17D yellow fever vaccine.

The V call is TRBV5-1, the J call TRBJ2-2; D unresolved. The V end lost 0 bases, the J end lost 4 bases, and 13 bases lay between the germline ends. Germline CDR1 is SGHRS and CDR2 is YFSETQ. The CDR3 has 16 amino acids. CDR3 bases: TGCGCCAGCAGCTTGGTGGTAGGGATGGCCACCGGGGAGCTGTTTTTT. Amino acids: CASSLVVGMATGELFF.

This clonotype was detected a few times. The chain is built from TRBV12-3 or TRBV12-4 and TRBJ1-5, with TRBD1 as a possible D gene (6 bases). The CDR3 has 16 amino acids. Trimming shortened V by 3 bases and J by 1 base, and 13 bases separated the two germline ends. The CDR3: CASSLRGSSSNQPQHF. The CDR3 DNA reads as TGTGCCAGCAGTTTGAGGGGGTCGTCGAGCAATCAGCCCCAGCATTTT.

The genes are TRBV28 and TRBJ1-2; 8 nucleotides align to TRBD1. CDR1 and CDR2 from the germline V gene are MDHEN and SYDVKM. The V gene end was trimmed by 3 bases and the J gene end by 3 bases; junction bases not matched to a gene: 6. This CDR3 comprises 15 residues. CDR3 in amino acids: CASSFGGQGDYGYTF. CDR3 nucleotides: TGTGCCAGCAGTTTTGGCGGACAGGGCGACTATGGCTACACCTTC.

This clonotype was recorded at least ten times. For the CDR3, the DNA is TGTGCCAGCAGTCCTTACCCTAGCGGGGGGTTTGCTGAGCAGTTCTTC. Amino acids: CASSPYPSGGFAEQFF. The chain combines TRBV12-3 or TRBV12-4 with TRBJ2-1; 11 bases agree with TRBD2. The CDR3 runs to 16 residues. Trimming at V came to 5 bases and at J to 9 bases, leaving 12 bases not matched to a gene.

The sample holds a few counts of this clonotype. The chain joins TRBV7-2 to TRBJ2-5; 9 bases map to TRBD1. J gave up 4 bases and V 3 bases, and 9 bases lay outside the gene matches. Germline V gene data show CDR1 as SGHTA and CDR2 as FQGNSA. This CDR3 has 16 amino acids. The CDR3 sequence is CASSFDWTGARETQYF. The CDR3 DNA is TGTGCCAGCAGCTTCGACTGGACAGGGGCTAGAGAGACCCAGTACTTC.

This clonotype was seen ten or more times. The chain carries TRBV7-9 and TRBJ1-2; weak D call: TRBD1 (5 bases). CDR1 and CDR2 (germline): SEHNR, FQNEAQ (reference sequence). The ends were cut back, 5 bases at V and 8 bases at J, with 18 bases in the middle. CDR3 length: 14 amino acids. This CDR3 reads CASSLGAAREGYTF. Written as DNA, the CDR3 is TGTGCCAGCAGCCTAGGGGCCGCCCGGGAGGGCTACACCTTC.

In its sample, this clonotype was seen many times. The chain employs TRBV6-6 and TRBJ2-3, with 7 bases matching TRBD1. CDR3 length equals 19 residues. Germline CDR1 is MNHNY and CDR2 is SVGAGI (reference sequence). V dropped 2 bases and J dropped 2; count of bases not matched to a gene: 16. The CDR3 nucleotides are TGTGCCAGCAGTTACCCCCATGTGACGGACAGGCATAACACAGATACGCAGTATTTT. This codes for CASSYPHVTDRHNTDTQYF.

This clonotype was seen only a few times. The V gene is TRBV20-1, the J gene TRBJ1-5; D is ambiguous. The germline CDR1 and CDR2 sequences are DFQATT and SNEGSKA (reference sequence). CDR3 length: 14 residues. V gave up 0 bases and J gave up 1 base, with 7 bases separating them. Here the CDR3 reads CSARDMDSNQPQHF. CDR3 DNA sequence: TGCAGTGCTAGAGATATGGACAGCAATCAGCCCCAGCATTTT.

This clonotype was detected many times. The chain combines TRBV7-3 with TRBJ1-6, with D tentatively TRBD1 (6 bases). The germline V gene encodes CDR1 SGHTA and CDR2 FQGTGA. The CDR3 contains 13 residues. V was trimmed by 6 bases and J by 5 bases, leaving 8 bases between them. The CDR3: CASSPGDNSPLHF. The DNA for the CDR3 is TGTGCCAGCAGTCCAGGGGATAATTCACCCCTCCACTTT.

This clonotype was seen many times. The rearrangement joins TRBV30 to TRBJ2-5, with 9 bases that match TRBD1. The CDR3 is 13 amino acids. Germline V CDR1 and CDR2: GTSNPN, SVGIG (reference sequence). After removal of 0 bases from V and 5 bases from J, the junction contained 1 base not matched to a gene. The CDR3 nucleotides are TGTGCCTGGAGTGTACAGGGGGCTGAGACCCAGTACTTC. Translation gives CAWSVQGAETQYF.

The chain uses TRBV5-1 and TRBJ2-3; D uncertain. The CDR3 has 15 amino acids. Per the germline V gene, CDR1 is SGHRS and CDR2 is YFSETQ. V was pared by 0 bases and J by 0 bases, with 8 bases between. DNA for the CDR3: TGCGCCAGCAGCTTGGGCAGACCTAGCACAGATACGCAGTATTTT. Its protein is CASSLGRPSTDTQYF. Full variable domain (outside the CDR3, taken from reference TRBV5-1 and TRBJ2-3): KAGVTQTPRYLIKTRGQQVTLSCSPISGHRSVSWYQQTPGQGLQFLFEYFSETQRNKGNFPGRFSGRQFSNSRSEMNVSTLELGDSALYLCASSLGRPSTDTQYFGPGTRLTVL.

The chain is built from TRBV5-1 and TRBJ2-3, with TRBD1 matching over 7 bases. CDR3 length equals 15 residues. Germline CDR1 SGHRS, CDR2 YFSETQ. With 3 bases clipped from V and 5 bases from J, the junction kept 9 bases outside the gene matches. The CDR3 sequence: CASSSPRGPGDTQYF. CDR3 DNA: TGCGCCAGCAGCTCACCGAGGGGGCCGGGAGATACGCAGTATTTT.

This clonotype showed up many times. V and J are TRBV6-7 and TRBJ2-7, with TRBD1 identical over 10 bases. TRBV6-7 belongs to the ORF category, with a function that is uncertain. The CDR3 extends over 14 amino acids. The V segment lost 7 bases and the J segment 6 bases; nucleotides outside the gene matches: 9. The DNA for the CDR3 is TGTGCCAGCATCCGAGGGACAGGGGACGCCGAGCAGTACGTC. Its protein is CASIRGTGDAEQYV.

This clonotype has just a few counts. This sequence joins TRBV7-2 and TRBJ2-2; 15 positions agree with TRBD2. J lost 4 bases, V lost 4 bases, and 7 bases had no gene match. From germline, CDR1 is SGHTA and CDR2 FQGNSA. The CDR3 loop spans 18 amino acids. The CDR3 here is CASSSGLAGGSLTGELFF. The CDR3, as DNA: TGTGCCAGCAGCTCAGGACTAGCGGGGGGGTCCCTCACCGGGGAGCTGTTTTTT.

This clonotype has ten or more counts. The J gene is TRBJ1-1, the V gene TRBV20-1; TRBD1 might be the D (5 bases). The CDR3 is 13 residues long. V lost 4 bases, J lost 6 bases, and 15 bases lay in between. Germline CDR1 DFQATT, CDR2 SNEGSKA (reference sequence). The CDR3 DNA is TGCAGTGCTATTACAGGACGGCGGGCTGAAGCTTTCTTT. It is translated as CSAITGRRAEAFF.

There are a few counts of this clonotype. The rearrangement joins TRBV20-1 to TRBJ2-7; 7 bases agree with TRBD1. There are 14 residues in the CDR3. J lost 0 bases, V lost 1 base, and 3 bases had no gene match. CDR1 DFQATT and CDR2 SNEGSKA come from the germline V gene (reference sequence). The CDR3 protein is CSARGGTASYEQYF. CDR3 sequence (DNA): TGCAGTGCTAGAGGTGGGACAGCCTCCTACGAGCAGTACTTC.

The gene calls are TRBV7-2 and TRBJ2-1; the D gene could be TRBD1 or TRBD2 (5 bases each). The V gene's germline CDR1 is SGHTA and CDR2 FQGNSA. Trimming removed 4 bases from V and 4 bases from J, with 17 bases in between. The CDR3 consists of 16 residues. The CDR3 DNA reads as TGTGCCAGCAGCTCCAACTGGGGGATAAGATACAATGAGCAGTTCTTC. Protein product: CASSSNWGIRYNEQFF.

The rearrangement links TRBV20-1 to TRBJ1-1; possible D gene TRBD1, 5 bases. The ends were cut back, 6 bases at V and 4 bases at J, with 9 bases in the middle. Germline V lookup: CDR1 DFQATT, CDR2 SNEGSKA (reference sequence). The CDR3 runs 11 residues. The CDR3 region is CSAKGPTEAFF. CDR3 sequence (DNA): TGCAGTGCGAAGGGACCCACTGAAGCTTTCTTT.

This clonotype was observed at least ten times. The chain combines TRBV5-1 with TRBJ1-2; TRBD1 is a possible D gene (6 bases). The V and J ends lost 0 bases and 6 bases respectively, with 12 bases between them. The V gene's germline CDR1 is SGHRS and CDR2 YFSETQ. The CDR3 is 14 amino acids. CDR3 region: CASSLDRAFDGYTF. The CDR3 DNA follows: TGCGCCAGCAGCTTGGACAGGGCCTTCGATGGCTACACCTTC.

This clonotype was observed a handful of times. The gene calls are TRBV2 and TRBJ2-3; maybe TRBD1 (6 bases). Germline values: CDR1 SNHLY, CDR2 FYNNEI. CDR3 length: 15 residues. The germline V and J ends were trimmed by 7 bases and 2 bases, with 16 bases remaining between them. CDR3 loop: CASKRQGLFTDTQYF. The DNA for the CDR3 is TGTGCCAGCAAACGCCAGGGGCTGTTCACAGATACGCAGTATTTT.

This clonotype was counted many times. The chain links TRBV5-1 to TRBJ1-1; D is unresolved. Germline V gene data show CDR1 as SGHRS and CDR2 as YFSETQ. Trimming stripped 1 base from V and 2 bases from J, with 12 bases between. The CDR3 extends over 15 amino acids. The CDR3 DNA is TGCGCCAGCAGCTTGCCCCATGGCGGAAACACTGAAGCTTTCTTT. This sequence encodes CASSLPHGGNTEAFF.

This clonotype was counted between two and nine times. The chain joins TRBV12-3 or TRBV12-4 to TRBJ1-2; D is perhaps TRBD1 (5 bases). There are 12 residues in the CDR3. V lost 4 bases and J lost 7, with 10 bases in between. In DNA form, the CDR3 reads TGTGCCAGCAGTTGGGGCCGAGGTGGCTACACCTTC. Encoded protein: CASSWGRGGYTF.

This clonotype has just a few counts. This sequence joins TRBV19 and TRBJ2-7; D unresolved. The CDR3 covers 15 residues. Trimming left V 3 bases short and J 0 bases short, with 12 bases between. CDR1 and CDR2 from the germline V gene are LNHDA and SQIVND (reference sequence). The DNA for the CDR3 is TGTGCCAGTAGTATTGCAGGTTGGGCCTCCTACGAGCAGTACTTC. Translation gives CASSIAGWASYEQYF.

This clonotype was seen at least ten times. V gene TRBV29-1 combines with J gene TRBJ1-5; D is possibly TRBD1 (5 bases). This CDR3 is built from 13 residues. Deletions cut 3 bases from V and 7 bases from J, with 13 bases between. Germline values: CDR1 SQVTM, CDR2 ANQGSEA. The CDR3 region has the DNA TGCAGCGTTGAGGTCAGGGAGAACCAGCCCCAGCATTTT. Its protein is CSVEVRENQPQHF.

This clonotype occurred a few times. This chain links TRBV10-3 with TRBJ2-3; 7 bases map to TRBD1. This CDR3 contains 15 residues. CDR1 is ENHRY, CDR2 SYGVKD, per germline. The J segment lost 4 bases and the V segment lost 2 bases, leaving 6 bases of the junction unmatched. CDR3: CAISEHGTVADTQYF. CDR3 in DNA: TGTGCCATCAGTGAGCACGGGACAGTGGCAGATACGCAGTATTTT.

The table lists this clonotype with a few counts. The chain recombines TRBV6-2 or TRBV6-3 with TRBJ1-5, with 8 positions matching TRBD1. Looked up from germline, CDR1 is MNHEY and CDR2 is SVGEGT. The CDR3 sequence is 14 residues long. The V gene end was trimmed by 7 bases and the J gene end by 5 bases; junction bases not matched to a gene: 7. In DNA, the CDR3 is TGTGCCAGCAAGGGGCCACAGGGGGATCAGCCCCAGCATTTT. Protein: CASKGPQGDQPQHF.

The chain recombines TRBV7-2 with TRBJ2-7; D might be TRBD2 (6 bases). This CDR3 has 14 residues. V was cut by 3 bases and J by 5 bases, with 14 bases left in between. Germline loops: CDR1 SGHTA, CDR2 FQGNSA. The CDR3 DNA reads TGTGCCAGCAGCTTCGGGACTTATTTCAACGAGCAGTACTTC. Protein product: CASSFGTYFNEQYF.

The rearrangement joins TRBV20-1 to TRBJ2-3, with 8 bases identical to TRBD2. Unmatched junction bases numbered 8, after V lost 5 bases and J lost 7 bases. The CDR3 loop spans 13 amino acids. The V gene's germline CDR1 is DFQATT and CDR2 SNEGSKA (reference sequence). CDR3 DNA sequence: TGCAGTGCTCAGGAGCGGGGGCGGTATACGCAGTATTTT. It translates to CSAQERGRYTQYF.

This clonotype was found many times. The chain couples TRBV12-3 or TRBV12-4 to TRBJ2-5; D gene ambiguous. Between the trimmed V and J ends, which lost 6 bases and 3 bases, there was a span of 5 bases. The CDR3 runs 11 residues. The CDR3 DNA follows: TGTGCCAGCAGGCAGGAAGAGACCCAGTACTTC. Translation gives CASRQEETQYF.

CDR3 protein: CASSEIFWERAADTQYF. CDR3 DNA sequence: TGTGCCAGCAGTGAAATATTTTGGGAAAGGGCGGCAGATACGCAGTATTTT. The V and J genes are TRBV2 and TRBJ2-3; D remains ambiguous. The CDR3 has 17 residues. Looked up from germline, CDR1 is SNHLY and CDR2 is FYNNEI. Trimming removed 2 bases from V and 4 bases from J, with 19 bases in between. The full variable domain, in which reference TRBV2 and TRBJ2-3 provide the parts outside the CDR3, is EPEVTQTPSHQVTQMGQEVILRCVPISNHLYFYWYRQILGQKVEFLVSFYNNEISEKSEIFDDQFSVERPDGSNFTLKIRSTKLEDSAMYFCASSEIFWERAADTQYFGPGTRLTVL.